This T cell receptor beta chain was recovered during a study of blood T cell repertoires in COVID-19. The assay was immunoSEQ multiplex PCR, and TCRdb's table has in-frame clones only and misses some. The data show 310,000 or so clones, about 93% seen once. Trimming left V 1 base short and J 3 bases short, with 9 bases between. From germline, CDR1 is SEHNR and CDR2 FQNEAQ (reference sequence). This CDR3 region has 14 residues. V gene TRBV7-9 combines with J gene TRBJ1-2, with no clear D. The sequenced sample was PBMCs or T cells enriched from blood (not recorded which). The sequence was obtained from a woman in her twenties or thirties who had recovered from COVID-19. CDR3 coding DNA: TGTGCCAGCAGCTTAGAGGAGGCAGACTATGGCTACACCTTC. Translated: CASSLEEADYGYTF. The full variable domain, in which reference TRBV7-9 and TRBJ1-2 provide the parts outside the CDR3, is DTGVSQNPRHKITKRGQNVTFRCDPISEHNRLYWYRQTLGQGPEFLTYFQNEAQLEKSRLLSDRFSAERPKGSFSTLEIQRTEQGDSAMYLCASSLEEADYGYTFGSGTRLTVV.